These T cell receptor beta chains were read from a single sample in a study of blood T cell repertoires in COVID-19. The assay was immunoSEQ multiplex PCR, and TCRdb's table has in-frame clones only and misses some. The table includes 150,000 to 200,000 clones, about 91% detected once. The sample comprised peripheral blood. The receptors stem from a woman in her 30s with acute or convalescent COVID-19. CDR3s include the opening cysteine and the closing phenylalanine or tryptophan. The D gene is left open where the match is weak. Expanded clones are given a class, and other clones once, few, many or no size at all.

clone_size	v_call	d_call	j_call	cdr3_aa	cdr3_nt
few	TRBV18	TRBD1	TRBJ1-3	CASWTGSMGNTIYF	TGTGCCAGCTGGACAGGCAGCATGGGAAACACCATATATTTT
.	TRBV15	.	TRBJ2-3	CATSRGGQSPSF	TGTGCCACCAGCAGAGGAGGCCAGAGCCCAAGTTTT
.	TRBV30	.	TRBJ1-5	CAWSVPGSHSNQPQHF	TGTGCCTGGAGTGTACCGGGTTCTCATAGCAATCAGCCCCAGCATTTT
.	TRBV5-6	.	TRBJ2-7	CASSLGAYEQYF	TGTGCCAGCAGCTTAGGAGCCTACGAGCAGTACTTC
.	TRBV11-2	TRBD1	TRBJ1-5	CASSLETGDNQPQHF	TGTGCCAGCAGCTTAGAGACAGGGGACAATCAGCCCCAGCATTTT
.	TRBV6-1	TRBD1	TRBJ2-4	CASSERYRGFIQYF	TGTGCCAGCAGTGAAAGGTACAGGGGATTCATTCAGTACTTC
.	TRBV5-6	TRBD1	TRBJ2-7	CASSQGTGEGDYEQYF	TGTGCCAGCAGCCAAGGGACAGGCGAAGGGGACTACGAGCAGTACTTC
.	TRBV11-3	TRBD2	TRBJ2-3	CASSQGLAGPTDTQYF	TGTGCCAGCAGCCAGGGACTAGCGGGTCCCACAGATACGCAGTATTTT
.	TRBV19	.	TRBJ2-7	CATARGGTRTYEQYF	TGTGCCACCGCCCGGGGCGGGACCAGAACCTACGAGCAGTACTTC
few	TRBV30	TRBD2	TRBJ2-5	CAWSLWTSGSQETQYF	TGTGCCTGGAGTCTCTGGACTAGCGGGTCCCAAGAGACCCAGTACTTC
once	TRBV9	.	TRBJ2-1	CASSVAGATYNEQFF	TGTGCCAGCAGCGTAGCGGGAGCGACCTACAATGAGCAGTTCTTC
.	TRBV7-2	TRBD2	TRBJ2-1	CASSLVGLTSGLNEQFF	TGTGCCAGCAGCTTAGTGGGTTTGACTAGCGGGTTGAATGAGCAGTTCTTC
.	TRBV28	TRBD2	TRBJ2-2	CASSTAGATLFTGELFF	TGTGCCAGCAGTACAGCGGGAGCTACTTTATTCACCGGGGAGCTGTTTTTT
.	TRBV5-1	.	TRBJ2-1	CASKLAPGNEQFF	TGCGCCAGCAAGTTGGCCCCGGGCAATGAGCAGTTCTTC
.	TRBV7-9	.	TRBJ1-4	CASSPSGRFNEKLFF	TGTGCCAGCAGCCCAAGCGGCCGATTTAATGAAAAACTGTTTTTT
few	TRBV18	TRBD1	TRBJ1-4	CASHGTGQIVF	TGTGCCAGCCACGGGACGGGACAGATCGTTTTT
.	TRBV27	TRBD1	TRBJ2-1	CASSLVGTGGVQFF	TGTGCCAGCAGCCTAGTCGGGACAGGGGGCGTCCAGTTCTTC
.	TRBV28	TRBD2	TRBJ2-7	CASYSGIFYEQYF	TGTGCCAGCTATAGCGGGATTTTCTACGAGCAGTACTTC
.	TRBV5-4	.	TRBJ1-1	CASSSQRATEAFF	TGTGCCAGCAGCTCCCAAAGAGCGACTGAAGCTTTCTTT
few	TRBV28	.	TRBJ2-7	CAAGLGDEQYF	TGTGCCGCAGGCCTTGGCGACGAGCAGTACTTC
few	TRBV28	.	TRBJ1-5	CASSEGRAHQPQHF	TGTGCCAGCAGTGAAGGGAGGGCTCATCAGCCCCAGCATTTT
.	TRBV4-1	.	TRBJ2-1	CASSQGGRDEQFF	TGCGCCAGCAGCCAGGGAGGCAGGGATGAGCAGTTCTTC
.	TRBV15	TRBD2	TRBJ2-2	CATSNWEGLGGELFF	TGTGCCACCAGCAACTGGGAGGGCCTCGGCGGGGAGCTGTTTTTT
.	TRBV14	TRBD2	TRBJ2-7	CASSGGGYEQYF	TGTGCCAGCAGCGGGGGGGGCTACGAGCAGTACTTC
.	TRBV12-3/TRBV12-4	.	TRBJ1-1	CASSAPGLAFF	TGTGCCAGCAGTGCCCCAGGGTTGGCTTTCTTT
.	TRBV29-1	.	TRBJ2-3	CSVVGGADTQYF	TGCAGCGTTGTAGGGGGAGCAGATACGCAGTATTTT
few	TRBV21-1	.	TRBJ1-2	CASSKQGDSNYGYTF	TGTGCCAGCAGCAAGCAGGGCGACTCTAACTATGGCTACACCTTC
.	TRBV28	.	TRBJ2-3	CASNRNTDTQYF	TGTGCCAGCAACAGGAACACAGATACGCAGTATTTT
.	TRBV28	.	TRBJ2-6	CASRRASSGANVLTF	TGTGCCAGCAGGCGCGCCTCCTCTGGGGCCAACGTCCTGACTTTC
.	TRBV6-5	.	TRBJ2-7	CASMGRVSEQYF	TGTGCCAGCATGGGGCGCGTCAGCGAGCAGTACTTC
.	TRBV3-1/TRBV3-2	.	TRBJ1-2	CASSLGANYGYTF	TGTGCCAGCAGCCTAGGAGCTAACTATGGCTACACCTTC
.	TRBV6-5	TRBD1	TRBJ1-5	CASSGTGNQPQHF	TGTGCCAGCAGCGGGACAGGGAATCAGCCCCAGCATTTT
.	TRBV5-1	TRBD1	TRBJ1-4	CASSATGVEKLFF	TGCGCCAGCAGCGCGACAGGGGTTGAAAAACTGTTTTTT
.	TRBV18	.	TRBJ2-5	CASGGSEETQYF	TGTGCCAGCGGAGGGAGCGAAGAGACCCAGTACTTC
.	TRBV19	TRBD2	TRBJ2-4	CASSILASGRAKNIQYF	TGTGCCAGTAGTATTTTGGCTAGCGGGAGGGCCAAAAACATTCAGTACTTC
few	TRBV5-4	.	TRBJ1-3	CASRDQDSGNTIYF	TGTGCCAGCAGGGATCAGGACTCTGGAAACACCATATATTTT
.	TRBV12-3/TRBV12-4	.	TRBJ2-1	CASSLSYNEQFF	TGTGCCAGCAGTTTGAGTTACAATGAGCAGTTCTTC
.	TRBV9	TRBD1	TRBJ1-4	CASSRGSTGEEKLFF	TGTGCCAGCAGCAGAGGGTCGACAGGGGAAGAAAAACTGTTTTTT
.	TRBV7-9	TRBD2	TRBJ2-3	CASGTSGSDTQYF	TGTGCCAGCGGGACTAGCGGGAGCGATACGCAGTATTTT
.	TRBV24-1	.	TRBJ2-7	CATSDGERPYF	TGTGCCACCAGTGACGGGGAGAGACCGTACTTC
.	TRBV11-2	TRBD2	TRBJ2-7	CASKKTSGYEQYF	TGTGCCAGCAAAAAGACTAGCGGCTACGAGCAGTACTTC
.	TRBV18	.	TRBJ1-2	CASSPGTAFGRIGYTF	TGTGCCAGCTCACCGGGAACAGCCTTTGGGAGGATCGGCTACACCTTC
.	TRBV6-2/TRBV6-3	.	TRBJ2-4	CASSYSSGSKNIQYF	TGTGCCAGCAGTTACTCGTCAGGGTCCAAAAACATTCAGTACTTC
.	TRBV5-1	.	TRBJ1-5	CASSQEPLGRGRLIQPQHF	TGCGCCAGCAGCCAGGAACCCCTGGGCAGGGGTAGATTAATTCAGCCCCAGCATTTT
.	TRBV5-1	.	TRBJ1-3	CASSLGTENTIYF	TGCGCCAGCAGCTTGGGGACTGAAAACACCATATATTTT
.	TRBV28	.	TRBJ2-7	CASSGSLFEQYF	TGTGCCAGCAGTGGTAGCCTATTCGAGCAGTACTTC
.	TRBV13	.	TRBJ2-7	CASSSRDNYEQYF	TGTGCCAGCAGCAGCCGGGACAACTACGAGCAGTACTTC